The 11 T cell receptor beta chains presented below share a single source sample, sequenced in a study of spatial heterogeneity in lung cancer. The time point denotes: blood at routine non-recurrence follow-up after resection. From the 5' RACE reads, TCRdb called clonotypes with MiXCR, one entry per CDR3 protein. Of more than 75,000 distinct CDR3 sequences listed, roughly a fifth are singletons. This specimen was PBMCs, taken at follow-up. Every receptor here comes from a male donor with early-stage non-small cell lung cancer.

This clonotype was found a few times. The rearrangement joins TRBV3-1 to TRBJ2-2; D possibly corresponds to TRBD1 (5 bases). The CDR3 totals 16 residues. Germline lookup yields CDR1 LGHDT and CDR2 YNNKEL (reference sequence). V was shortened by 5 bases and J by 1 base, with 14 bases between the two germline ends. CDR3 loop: CASSNWGSMNTGELFF. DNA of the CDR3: TGTGCCAGCAGCAACTGGGGCAGCATGAACACCGGGGAGCTGTTTTTT. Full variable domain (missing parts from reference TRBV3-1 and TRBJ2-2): DTAVSQTPKYLVTQMGNDKSIKCEQNLGHDTMYWYKQDSKKFLKIMFSYNNKELIINETVPNRFSPKSPDKAHLNLHINSLELGDSAVYFCASSNWGSMNTGELFFGEGSRLTVL.

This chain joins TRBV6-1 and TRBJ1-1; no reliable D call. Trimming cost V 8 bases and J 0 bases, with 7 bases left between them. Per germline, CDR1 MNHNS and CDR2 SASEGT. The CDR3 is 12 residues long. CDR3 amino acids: CASVFVNTEAFF. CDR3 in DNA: TGTGCCAGCGTATTTGTGAACACTGAAGCTTTCTTT.

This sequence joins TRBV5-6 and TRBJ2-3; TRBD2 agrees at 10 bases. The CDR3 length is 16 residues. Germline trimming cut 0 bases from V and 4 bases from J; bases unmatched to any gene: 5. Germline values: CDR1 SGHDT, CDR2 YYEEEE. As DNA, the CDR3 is TGTGCCAGCAGCTTGGTCCCAGCGGGAGGGCCAGATACGCAGTATTTT. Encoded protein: CASSLVPAGGPDTQYF. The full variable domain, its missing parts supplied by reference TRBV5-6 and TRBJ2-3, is DAGVTQSPTHLIKTRGQQVTLRCSPKSGHDTVSWYQQALGQGPQFIFQYYEEEERQRGNFPDRFSGHQFPNYSSELNVNALLLGDSALYLCASSLVPAGGPDTQYFGPGTRLTVL.

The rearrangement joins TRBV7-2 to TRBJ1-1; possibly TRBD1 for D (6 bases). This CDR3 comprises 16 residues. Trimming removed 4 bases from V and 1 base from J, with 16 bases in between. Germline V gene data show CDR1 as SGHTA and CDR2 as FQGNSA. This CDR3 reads CASSSGQITENTEAFF. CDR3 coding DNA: TGTGCCAGCAGCTCCGGACAGATTACAGAGAACACTGAAGCTTTCTTT. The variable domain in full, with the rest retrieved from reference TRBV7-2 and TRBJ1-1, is GAGVSQSPSNKVTEKGKDVELRCDPISGHTALYWYRQSLGQGLEFLIYFQGNSAPDKSGLPSDRFSAERTGGSVSTLTIQRTQQEDSAVYLCASSSGQITENTEAFFGQGTRLTVV.

The CDR3 DNA reads as TGCGCCAGCAGCCAAGACCCCTCTAGCGGGATTCCCTACGAGCAGTACTTC. It is translated as CASSQDPSSGIPYEQYF. This chain joins TRBV4-1 and TRBJ2-7, with 9 positions matching TRBD2. This CDR3 region has 17 residues. V gave up 0 bases and J gave up 2 bases; unmatched junction bases: 8. Germline CDR1 is MGHRA and CDR2 is YSYEKL.

The CDR3 sequence is CASSDSLDNIQYF. The CDR3 nucleotides read TGTGCCAGCAGTGATAGTCTGGACAACATTCAGTACTTC. This chain connects TRBV2 to TRBJ2-4; D not certain. From germline, CDR1 is SNHLY and CDR2 FYNNEI. The CDR3 loop spans 13 amino acids. Trimming cost V 3 bases and J 7 bases, with 10 bases left between them.

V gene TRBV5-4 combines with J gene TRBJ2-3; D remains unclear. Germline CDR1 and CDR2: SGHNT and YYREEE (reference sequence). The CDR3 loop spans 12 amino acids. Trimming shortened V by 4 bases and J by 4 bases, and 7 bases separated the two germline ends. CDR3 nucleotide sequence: TGTGCCAGCAGCCCACGTGCAGATACGCAGTATTTT. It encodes CASSPRADTQYF.

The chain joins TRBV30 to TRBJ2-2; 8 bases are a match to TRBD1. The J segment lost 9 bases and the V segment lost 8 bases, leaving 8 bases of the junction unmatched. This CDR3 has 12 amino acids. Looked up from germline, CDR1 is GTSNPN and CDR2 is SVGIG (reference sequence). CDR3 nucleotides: TGTGCCAGTACCAGGGGGCGCCGGGAGCTGTTTTTT. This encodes CASTRGRRELFF.

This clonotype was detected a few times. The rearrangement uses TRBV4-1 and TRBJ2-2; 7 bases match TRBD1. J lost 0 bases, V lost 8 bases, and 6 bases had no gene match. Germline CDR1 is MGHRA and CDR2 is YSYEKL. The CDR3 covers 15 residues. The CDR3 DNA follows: TGCGCCAGCGGACCAACAGGGGCGAACACCGGGGAGCTGTTTTTT. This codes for CASGPTGANTGELFF.

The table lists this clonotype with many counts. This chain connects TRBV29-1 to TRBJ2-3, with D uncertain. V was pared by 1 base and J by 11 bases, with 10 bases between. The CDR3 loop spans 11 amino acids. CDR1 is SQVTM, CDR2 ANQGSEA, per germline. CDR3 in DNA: TGCAGCGTTGAAGCACGTGTTTTGCAGTATTTT. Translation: CSVEARVLQYF.

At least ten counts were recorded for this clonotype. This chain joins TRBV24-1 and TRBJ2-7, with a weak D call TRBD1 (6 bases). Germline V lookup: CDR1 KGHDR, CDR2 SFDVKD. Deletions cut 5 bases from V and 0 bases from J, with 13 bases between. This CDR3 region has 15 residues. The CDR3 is CATSAPVGASYEQYF. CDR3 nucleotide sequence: TGTGCCACCAGTGCCCCGGTGGGGGCCTCCTACGAGCAGTACTTC.